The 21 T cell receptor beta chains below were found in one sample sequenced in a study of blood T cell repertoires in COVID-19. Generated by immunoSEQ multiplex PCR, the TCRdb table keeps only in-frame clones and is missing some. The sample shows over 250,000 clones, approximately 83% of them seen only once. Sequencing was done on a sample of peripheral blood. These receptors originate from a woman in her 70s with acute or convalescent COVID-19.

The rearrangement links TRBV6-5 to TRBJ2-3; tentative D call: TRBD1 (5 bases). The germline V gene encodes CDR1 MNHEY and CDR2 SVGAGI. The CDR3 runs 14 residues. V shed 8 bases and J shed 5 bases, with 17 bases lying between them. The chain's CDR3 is CASLSISGIDTQYF. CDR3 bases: TGTGCCAGCCTAAGTATTTCAGGGATAGATACGCAGTATTTT.

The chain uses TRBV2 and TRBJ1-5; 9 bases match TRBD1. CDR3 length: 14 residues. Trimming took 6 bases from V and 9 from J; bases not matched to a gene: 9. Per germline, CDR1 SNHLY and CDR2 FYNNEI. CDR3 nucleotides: TGTGCCAGCAGCGCCGGGACAGGGATATGGCCCCAGCATTTT. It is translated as CASSAGTGIWPQHF.

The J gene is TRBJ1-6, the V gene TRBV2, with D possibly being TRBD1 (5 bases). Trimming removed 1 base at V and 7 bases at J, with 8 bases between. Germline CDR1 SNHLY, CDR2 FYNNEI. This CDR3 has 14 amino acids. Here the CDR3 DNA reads TGTGCCAGCAGTGAAGGACAGATGAATTCACCCCTCCACTTT. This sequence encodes CASSEGQMNSPLHF.

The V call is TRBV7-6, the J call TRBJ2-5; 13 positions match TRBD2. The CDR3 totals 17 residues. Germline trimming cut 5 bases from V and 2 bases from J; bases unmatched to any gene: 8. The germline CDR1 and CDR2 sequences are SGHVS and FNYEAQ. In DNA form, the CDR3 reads TGTGCCAGCAGCAAGGGACTAGCGGGGCGTTTACAAGAGACCCAGTACTTC. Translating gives CASSKGLAGRLQETQYF.

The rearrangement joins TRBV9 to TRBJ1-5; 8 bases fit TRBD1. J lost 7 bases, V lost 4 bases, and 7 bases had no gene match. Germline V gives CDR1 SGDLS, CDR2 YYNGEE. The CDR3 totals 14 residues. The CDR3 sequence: CASSPTGAEQPQHF. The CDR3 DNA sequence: TGTGCCAGCAGCCCGACAGGGGCGGAACAGCCCCAGCATTTT.

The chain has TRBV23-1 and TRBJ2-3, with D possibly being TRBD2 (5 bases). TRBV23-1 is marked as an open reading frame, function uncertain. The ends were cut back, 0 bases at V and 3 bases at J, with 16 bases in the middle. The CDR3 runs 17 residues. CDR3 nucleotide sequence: TGCGCCAGCAGTCAATCGAGGTCCCGGGGTTGTACAGATACGCAGTATTTT. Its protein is CASSQSRSRGCTDTQYF.

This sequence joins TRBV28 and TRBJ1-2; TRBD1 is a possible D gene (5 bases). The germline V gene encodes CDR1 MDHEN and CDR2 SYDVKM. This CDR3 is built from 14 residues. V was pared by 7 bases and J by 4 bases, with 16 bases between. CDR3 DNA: TGTGCCAGCATACCCCCTGGACACCTCTATGGCTACACCTTC. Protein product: CASIPPGHLYGYTF.

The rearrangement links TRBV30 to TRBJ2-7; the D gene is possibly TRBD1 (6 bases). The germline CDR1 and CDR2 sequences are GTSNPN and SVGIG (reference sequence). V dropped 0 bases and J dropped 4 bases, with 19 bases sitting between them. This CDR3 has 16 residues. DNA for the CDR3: TGTGCCTGGAGTGTAAGGACAGCCTCCCCGCAGTACGAGCAGTACTTC. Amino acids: CAWSVRTASPQYEQYF.

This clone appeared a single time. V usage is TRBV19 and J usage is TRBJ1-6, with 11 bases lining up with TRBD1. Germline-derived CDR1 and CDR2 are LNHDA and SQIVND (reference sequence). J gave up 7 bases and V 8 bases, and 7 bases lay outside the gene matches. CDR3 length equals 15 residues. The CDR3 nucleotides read TGTGCCAGTCGGCAGGGACAGGGGGTCAATTCACCCCTCCACTTT. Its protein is CASRQGQGVNSPLHF.

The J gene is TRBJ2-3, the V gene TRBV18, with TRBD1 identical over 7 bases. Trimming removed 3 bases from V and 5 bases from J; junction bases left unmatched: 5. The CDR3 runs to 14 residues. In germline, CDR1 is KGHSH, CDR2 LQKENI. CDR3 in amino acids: CASSPGTVRDTQYF. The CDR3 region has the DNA TGTGCCAGCTCACCCGGGACAGTCCGAGATACGCAGTATTTT.

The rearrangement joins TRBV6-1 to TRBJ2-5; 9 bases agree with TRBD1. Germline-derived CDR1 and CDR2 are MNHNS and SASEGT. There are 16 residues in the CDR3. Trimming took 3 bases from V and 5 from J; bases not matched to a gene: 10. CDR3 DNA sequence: TGTGCCAGCAGTGAGGTTCAGGGGACAGGGAAGGAGACCCAGTACTTC. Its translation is CASSEVQGTGKETQYF.

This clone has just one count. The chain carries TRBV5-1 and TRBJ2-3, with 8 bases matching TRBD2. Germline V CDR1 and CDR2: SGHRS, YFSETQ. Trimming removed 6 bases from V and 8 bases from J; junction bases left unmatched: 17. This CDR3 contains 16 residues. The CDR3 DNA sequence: TGCGCCAGCACTCGGAGCGGGACTAGTCGTGGGGGTACGCAGTATTTT. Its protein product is CASTRSGTSRGGTQYF.

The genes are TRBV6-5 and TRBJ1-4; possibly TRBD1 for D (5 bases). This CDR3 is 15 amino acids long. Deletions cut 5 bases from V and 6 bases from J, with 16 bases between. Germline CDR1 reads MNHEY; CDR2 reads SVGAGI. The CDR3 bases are TGTGCCAGCAGTCCGGCCTCCGGACACGATGAAAAACTGTTTTTT. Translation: CASSPASGHDEKLFF.

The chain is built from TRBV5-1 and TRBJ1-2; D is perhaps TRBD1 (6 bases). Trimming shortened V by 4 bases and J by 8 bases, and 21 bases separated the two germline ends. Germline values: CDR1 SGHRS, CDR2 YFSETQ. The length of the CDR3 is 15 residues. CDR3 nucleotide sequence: TGCGCCAGCAGCCCGGGGGGCGAGGGCCGAGGAGGCTACACCTTC. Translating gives CASSPGGEGRGGYTF.

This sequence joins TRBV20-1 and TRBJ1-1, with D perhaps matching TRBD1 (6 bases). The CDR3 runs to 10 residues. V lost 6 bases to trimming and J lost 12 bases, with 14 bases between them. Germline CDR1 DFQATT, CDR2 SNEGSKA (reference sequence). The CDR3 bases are TGCAGTGCCACGACAGGCTGGACTTTCTTT. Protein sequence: CSATTGWTFF.

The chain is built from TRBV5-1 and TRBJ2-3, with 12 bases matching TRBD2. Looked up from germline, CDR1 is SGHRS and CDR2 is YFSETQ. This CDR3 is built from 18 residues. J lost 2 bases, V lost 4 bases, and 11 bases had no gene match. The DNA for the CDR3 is TGCGCCAGCAGCACCGGACTAGCGGGGCCAAAACCCACAGATACGCAGTATTTT. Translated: CASSTGLAGPKPTDTQYF.

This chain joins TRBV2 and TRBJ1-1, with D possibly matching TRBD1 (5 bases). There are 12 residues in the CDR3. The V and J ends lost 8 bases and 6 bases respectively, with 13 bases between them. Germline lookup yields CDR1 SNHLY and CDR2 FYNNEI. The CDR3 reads CASDSIPPEAFF. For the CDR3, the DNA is TGTGCCAGCGACAGTATCCCCCCTGAAGCTTTCTTT.

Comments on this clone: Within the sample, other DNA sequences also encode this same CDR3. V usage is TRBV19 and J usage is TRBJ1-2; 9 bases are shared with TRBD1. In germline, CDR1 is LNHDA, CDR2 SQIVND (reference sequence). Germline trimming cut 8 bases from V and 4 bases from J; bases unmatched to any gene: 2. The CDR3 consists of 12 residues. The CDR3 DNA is TGTGCCAGTTCGGACAGGGGCTATGGCTACACCTTC. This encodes CASSDRGYGYTF.

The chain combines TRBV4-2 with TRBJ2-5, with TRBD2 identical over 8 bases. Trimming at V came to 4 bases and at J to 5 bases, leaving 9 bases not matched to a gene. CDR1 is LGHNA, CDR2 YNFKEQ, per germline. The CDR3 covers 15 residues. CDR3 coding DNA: TGTGCCAGCAGCCGGATAGCGGGGAGGGGGGAGACCCAGTACTTC. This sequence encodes CASSRIAGRGETQYF.

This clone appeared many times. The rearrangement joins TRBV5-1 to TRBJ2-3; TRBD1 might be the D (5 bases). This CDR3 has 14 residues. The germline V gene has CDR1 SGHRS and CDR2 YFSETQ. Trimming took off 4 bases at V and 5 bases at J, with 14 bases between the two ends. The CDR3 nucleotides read TGCGCCAGCAGCAAGAAGGGCAGGGAAGATACGCAGTATTTT. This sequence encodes CASSKKGREDTQYF.

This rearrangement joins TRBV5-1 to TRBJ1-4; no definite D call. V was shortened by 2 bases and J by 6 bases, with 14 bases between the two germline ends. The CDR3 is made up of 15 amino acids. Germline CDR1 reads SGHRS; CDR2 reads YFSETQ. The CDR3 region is CASSLSGREDEKLFF. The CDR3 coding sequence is TGCGCCAGCAGCTTATCTGGGAGAGAGGATGAAAAACTGTTTTTT.